This T cell receptor (beta chain) is drawn from a study of identical twins. TCRdb redid the calling of the 5' RACE reads with MiXCR, one entry per CDR3 protein. The data show roughly 720,000 distinct CDR3 sequences, with 15% to 20% seen just once and roughly 14% held by the top ten. This CDR3 has 13 amino acids. CDR1 is SQVTM, CDR2 ANQGSEA, per germline. V was shortened by 7 bases and J by 8 bases, with 20 bases between the two germline ends. This clonotype was recorded a few times. These data also formed part of another study, on T cells expressing NK-cell markers.

The sequencing input was PBMCs. The clonotype comes from a woman younger than 35 in good health. The chain couples TRBV29-1 to TRBJ1-2; no reliable D call. The CDR3 sequence is CSARAPASGGYTF. The DNA for the CDR3 is TGCAGCGCCCGAGCGCCAGCCTCGGGAGGCTACACCTTC.